The clone carrying this T cell receptor beta chain counts as medium-sized. What it binds is not known. This record comes from a study of liver allograft versus peripheral blood T cells. Study summary: Transplanted livers and recipients' peripheral blood had their T cell receptor repertoires compared. Findings of the study overall: Differences were reported between the T cell receptor repertoires inside liver allografts and those that were detected in peripheral blood.

TCRdb reprocessed the reads with MiXCR, giving one entry per CDR3 protein. The data show roughly 8,500 distinct CDR3 sequences, more than 25% seen once. CDR1 and CDR2 from the germline V gene are LNHDA and SQIVND (reference sequence). V lost 3 bases to trimming and J lost 0 bases, with 9 bases between them. This CDR3 comprises 14 residues. The rearrangement uses TRBV19 and TRBJ2-7; D not resolved. This receptor was taken from a human patient who had a liver transplant. Some T cells may trace back to the graft donor. The DNA for the CDR3 is TGTGCCAGTAGTATTTCATCCGGCTCCTACGAGCAGTACTTC. It codes for CASSISSGSYEQYF.